The 21 T cell receptor beta chains given below trace back to one sample, sequenced in a study of response to subunit inactivated influenza vaccine. TCRdb reprocessed the RT-PCR reads with MiXCR, giving one entry per CDR3 protein. The data contain roughly 700,000 distinct CDR3 sequences, 11% to 15% of them singletons. This specimen was PBMCs from blood, taken 14 to 15 days before vaccination. Receptors originate from a middle-aged man who received an inactivated influenza vaccine.

The table lists this clonotype with many counts. V and J are TRBV5-6 and TRBJ2-2; the match to TRBD1 covers 9 bases. J was trimmed by 6 bases and V by 0 bases; bases with no gene match: 9. Germline V gene data show CDR1 as SGHDT and CDR2 as YYEEEE. This CDR3 contains 17 residues. The CDR3 sequence: CASSLDRGRVVSGELFF. In DNA form, the CDR3 reads TGTGCCAGCAGCTTGGACAGGGGGCGCGTTGTTTCCGGGGAGCTGTTTTTT.

V gene TRBV5-1 combines with J gene TRBJ1-1, with 8 bases fitting TRBD1. The CDR3 is 16 residues long. The J segment lost 4 bases and the V segment lost 0 bases, leaving 8 bases of the junction unmatched. Germline CDR1 SGHRS, CDR2 YFSETQ. CDR3 in DNA: TGCGCCAGCAGCTTGGGACAGGGGAAAGGGACCACTGAAGCTTTCTTT. It encodes CASSLGQGKGTTEAFF. The entire variable domain, with the rest obtained from reference TRBV5-1 and TRBJ1-1, is as follows: KAGVTQTPRYLIKTRGQQVTLSCSPISGHRSVSWYQQTPGQGLQFLFEYFSETQRNKGNFPGRFSGRQFSNSRSEMNVSTLELGDSALYLCASSLGQGKGTTEAFFGQGTRLTVV.

This clonotype was seen a few times. This chain uses TRBV11-2 with TRBJ2-3; 7 bases fit TRBD2. With V trimmed by 3 bases and J by 4 bases, 16 bases remained unmatched. Germline values: CDR1 SGHAT, CDR2 FQNNGV. The CDR3 contains 18 residues. CDR3 sequence: CASSLTAWGGIRADTQYF. The CDR3 bases are TGTGCCAGCAGCTTGACCGCGTGGGGGGGGATTAGGGCAGATACGCAGTATTTT.

Ten or more counts support this clonotype. CDR3 residues: CASSLLEFGTDTQYF. The CDR3 DNA reads as TGTGCCAGCAGCTTACTAGAGTTTGGCACAGATACGCAGTATTTT. This chain connects TRBV13 to TRBJ2-3; D remains unclear. This CDR3 spans 15 amino acids. Germline lookup yields CDR1 PRHDT and CDR2 FYEKMQ (reference sequence). Trimming cost V 2 bases and J 1 base, with 10 bases left between them.

A note on this clonotype: This may come from a read error, since a much larger clone is one base off. The chain combines TRBV12-3 or TRBV12-4 with TRBJ1-2; D not resolved. The CDR3 sequence is 13 residues long. Trimming took off 6 bases at V and 6 bases at J, with 14 bases between the two ends. The CDR3 loop reads CASRAGPFHGYTF. The CDR3 nucleotides are TGTGCCAGCAGAGCCGGGCCCTTCCATGGCTACACCTTC.

J is TRBJ2-1 and V is TRBV19; TRBD2 matches at 8 bases. CDR3 length equals 16 residues. The V gene end was trimmed by 1 base and the J gene end by 10 bases; junction bases not matched to a gene: 12. Per the germline V gene, CDR1 is LNHDA and CDR2 is SQIVND (reference sequence). CDR3 sequence reads: CASSIVAGLGSREQFF. Written as DNA, the CDR3 is TGTGCCAGTAGTATAGTCGCGGGACTAGGATCGAGGGAGCAGTTCTTC.

The chain has TRBV6-2 or TRBV6-3 and TRBJ2-3, with 9 bases that match TRBD2. This CDR3 has 17 residues. The germline V gene has CDR1 MNHEY and CDR2 SVGEGT. V was pared by 5 bases and J by 2 bases, with 11 bases of the junction left unmatched. CDR3 coding DNA: TGTGCCAGCAGTACCCCGGTAGCGGGGGATCCCACAGATACGCAGTATTTT. This translates into CASSTPVAGDPTDTQYF.

This clonotype appeared many times. The chain carries TRBV27 and TRBJ2-2; D call uncertain. Germline CDR1 is MNHEY and CDR2 is SMNVEV (reference sequence). This CDR3 region has 11 residues. Trimming took off 7 bases at V and 4 bases at J, with 4 bases between the two ends. CDR3 protein: CASTSTGELFF. Here the CDR3 DNA reads TGTGCCAGCACCAGCACCGGGGAGCTGTTTTTT.

This clonotype turned up a few times. V is TRBV5-6 and J is TRBJ2-5, with D unclear. CDR3 length equals 15 residues. V lost 5 bases, J lost 1 base, and 15 bases lay in between. CDR1 and CDR2 (germline): SGHDT, YYEEEE. The CDR3: CASSPRRTSQETQYF. CDR3 DNA: TGTGCCAGCAGTCCCCGGCGAACTTCCCAAGAGACCCAGTACTTC.

This chain uses TRBV10-3 with TRBJ2-3; maybe TRBD1 (5 bases). The ends were cut back, 2 bases at V and 5 bases at J, with 5 bases in the middle. The germline V gene has CDR1 ENHRY and CDR2 SYGVKD. This CDR3 spans 12 amino acids. CDR3: CAISEQGDTQYF. The CDR3 DNA follows: TGTGCCATCAGTGAGCAGGGAGATACGCAGTATTTT.

The chain combines TRBV19 with TRBJ1-5, with unresolved D. Looked up from germline, CDR1 is LNHDA and CDR2 is SQIVND (reference sequence). This CDR3 is built from 13 residues. Trimming took 0 bases from V and 6 from J, leaving 6 bases between them. CDR3 nucleotides: TGTGCCAGTAGTATAGAGGCGGGTCAGCCCCAGCATTTT. It yields the protein CASSIEAGQPQHF.

This clonotype was seen only a few times. V and J are TRBV28 and TRBJ2-7, with 11 bases that match TRBD2. J was trimmed by 4 bases and V by 5 bases; bases with no gene match: 7. This CDR3 comprises 15 residues. Germline assignment: CDR1 MDHEN and CDR2 SYDVKM. The CDR3 sequence: CASSILAGGPYEQYF. The DNA of the CDR3 is TGTGCCAGCAGTATCCTAGCGGGGGGCCCGTACGAGCAGTACTTC. The whole variable domain, remainder taken from reference TRBV28 and TRBJ2-7, is DVKVTQSSRYLVKRTGEKVFLECVQDMDHENMFWYRQDPGLGLRLIYFSYDVKMKEKGDIPEGYSVSREKKERFSLILESASTNQTSMYLCASSILAGGPYEQYFGPGTRLTVT.

This clonotype appeared a few times. The chain has TRBV28 and TRBJ2-7; weak D call: TRBD2 (5 bases). The V and J ends lost 8 bases and 9 bases respectively, with 14 bases between them. This CDR3 comprises 11 residues. CDR1 MDHEN and CDR2 SYDVKM come from the germline V gene. This CDR3 is CASPGRKGQYF. DNA for the CDR3: TGTGCCAGCCCGGGAAGGAAGGGGCAGTACTTC.

This clonotype rates as medium-sized. V and J are TRBV20-1 and TRBJ2-1, with unresolved D. Germline V CDR1 and CDR2: DFQATT, SNEGSKA (reference sequence). The V end was cut by 3 bases, the J end by 5 bases, with 14 bases between. The CDR3 runs to 14 residues. The CDR3 sequence: CSASSGSFDNEQFF. The CDR3 coding sequence is TGCAGTGCTAGCTCCGGCTCCTTCGACAATGAGCAGTTCTTC.

This clonotype was found a few times. The genes are TRBV4-3 and TRBJ2-7; tentative D call: TRBD1 (6 bases). From germline, CDR1 is LGHNA and CDR2 YSLEER. Trimming removed 1 base at V and 4 bases at J, with 11 bases between. CDR3 length: 14 amino acids. CDR3 protein: CASSQALGTYEQYF. The CDR3, as DNA: TGCGCCAGCAGCCAAGCGCTCGGGACATACGAGCAGTACTTC.

The chain joins TRBV11-2 to TRBJ2-5; 9 bases agree with TRBD1. The CDR3 consists of 15 residues. From germline, CDR1 is SGHAT and CDR2 FQNNGV. V was pared by 4 bases and J by 5 bases, with 8 bases of the junction left unmatched. The CDR3 is CASSSDRGSGETQYF. The CDR3 DNA reads as TGTGCCAGCAGCTCGGACAGGGGAAGTGGGGAGACCCAGTACTTC.

A few counts support this clonotype. The rearrangement links TRBV20-1 to TRBJ2-7, with TRBD2 as a possible D gene (5 bases). Germline V lookup: CDR1 DFQATT, CDR2 SNEGSKA (reference sequence). The CDR3 consists of 14 residues. This CDR3 is CSPAILRVTYEQYF. Written as DNA, the CDR3 is TGCAGCCCCGCAATCTTGAGGGTCACCTACGAGCAGTACTTC.

The chain links TRBV29-1 to TRBJ2-7, with D perhaps being TRBD1 or TRBD2 (7 bases each). The CDR3 is 12 amino acids. Germline V CDR1 and CDR2: SQVTM, ANQGSEA. V was clipped by 5 bases and J by 8 bases, with 16 bases between them. CDR3 nucleotide sequence: TGCAGCGTTCAGGGGGGGGAAAACCAGCAGTACTTC. It codes for CSVQGGENQQYF.

About this clonotype itself: At one end the junction does not follow the germline gene, possibly because of a read error. V usage is TRBV12-3 or TRBV12-4 and J usage is TRBJ2-2, with 7 bases that match TRBD1. There are 15 residues in the CDR3. The CDR3 DNA follows: TGTGCCAGCAGTTTCCGGGACAGATACACCGCGGAGCTGTTTTTT. Translated, it gives CASSFRDRYTAELFF.

This clonotype has just a few counts. V gene TRBV10-3 combines with J gene TRBJ1-5, with D maybe TRBD1 (6 bases). Germline assignment: CDR1 ENHRY and CDR2 SYGVKD. V was pared by 8 bases and J by 4 bases, with 18 bases between. The CDR3 sequence is 15 residues long. The CDR3 reads CAIGGGGRRNQPQHF. The CDR3 region has the DNA TGTGCCATCGGAGGGGGGGGACGCCGGAATCAGCCCCAGCATTTT.

For this clonotype: One base away lies a much larger clone, so this may be a sequencing read error. The chain has TRBV6-2 or TRBV6-3 and TRBJ2-1, with D possibly TRBD2 on 6 matching bases. Germline lookup yields CDR1 MNHEY and CDR2 SVGEGT. This CDR3 comprises 16 residues. In nucleotides, the CDR3 is TGTGACAGCAGCACCCCGCTAGGACTAAACTTCAATGAGCAGTTCTTC. This codes for CDSSTPLGLNFNEQFF.